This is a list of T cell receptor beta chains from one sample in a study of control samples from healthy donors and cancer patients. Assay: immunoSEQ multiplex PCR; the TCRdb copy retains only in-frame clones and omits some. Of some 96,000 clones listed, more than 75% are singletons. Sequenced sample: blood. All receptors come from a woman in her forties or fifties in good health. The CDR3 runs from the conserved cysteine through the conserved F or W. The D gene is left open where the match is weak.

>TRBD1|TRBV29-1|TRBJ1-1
CSVEATWLGTGEAFF
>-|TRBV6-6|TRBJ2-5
CASQLARRETQYF
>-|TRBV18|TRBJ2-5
CASSPSSGKETQYF
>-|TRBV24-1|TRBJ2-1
CATGSRGYNEQFF
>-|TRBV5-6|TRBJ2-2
CASSLGAGELFF
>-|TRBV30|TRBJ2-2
CAWRTEGRTGELFF
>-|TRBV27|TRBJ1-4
CASSSRRNEKLFF
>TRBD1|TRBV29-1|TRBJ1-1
CSAGQGTNTEAFF
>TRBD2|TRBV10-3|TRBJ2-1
CAISESVTQLAGGGNEQFF
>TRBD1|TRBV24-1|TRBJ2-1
CATSDVTGGQFNEQFF
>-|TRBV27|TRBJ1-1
CASRTLALAEAFF
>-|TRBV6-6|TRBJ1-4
CASIQRGDNEKLFF
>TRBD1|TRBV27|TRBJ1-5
CASSQPPGQSYSNQPQHF
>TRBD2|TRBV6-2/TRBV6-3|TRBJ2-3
CASSYSDTVWAGVGDTQYF
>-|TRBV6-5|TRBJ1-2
CASRPQSGTLYGYTF
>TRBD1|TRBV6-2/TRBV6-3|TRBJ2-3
CASSYFQGAGAKDTQYF
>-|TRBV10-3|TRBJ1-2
CAISESWTEANYGYTF
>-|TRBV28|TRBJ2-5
CASSFFTEPQETQYF
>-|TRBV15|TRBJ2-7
CATSRDPLAGASSYEQYF
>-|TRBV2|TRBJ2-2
CASQAELTGELFF
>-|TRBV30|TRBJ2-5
CAWSRSGQETQYF
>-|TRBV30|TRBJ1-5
CAWSTVGIGQPQHF
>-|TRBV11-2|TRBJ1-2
CASSLIKGPLNGYTF
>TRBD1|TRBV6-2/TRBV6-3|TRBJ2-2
CASSYRDRNTGELFF
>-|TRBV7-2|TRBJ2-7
CASSFPWGEQYF
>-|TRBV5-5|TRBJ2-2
CASSFNTNTGELFF
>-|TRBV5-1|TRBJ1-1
CASSLGGSTEAFF
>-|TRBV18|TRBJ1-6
CASSPRGSGNSPLHF
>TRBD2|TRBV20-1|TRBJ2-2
CSADSGAELFF
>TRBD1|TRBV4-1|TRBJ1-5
CASSPQGDSRQPQHF
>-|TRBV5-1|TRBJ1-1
CASSLTVGTEAFF
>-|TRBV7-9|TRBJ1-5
CASSVGSLRGNQPQHF
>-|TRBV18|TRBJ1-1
CASSSDRNTEAFF
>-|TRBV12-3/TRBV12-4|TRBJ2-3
CASSRSDTQYF
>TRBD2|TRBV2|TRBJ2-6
CASSPQGGRANVLTF
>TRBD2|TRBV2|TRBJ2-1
CALAGGSVEQFF
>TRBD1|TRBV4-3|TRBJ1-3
CASSQGDRGRNTIYF
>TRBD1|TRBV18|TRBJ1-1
CASSPGTDINEAFF
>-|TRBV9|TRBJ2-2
CASSVVVGGSGELFF
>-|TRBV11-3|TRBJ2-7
CASSFGPTRQYF
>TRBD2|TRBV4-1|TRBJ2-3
CASSQGAGSGSRGDTQYF